This passage covers 18 T cell receptor beta chains from one sample sequenced in a study of control samples from healthy donors and cancer patients. Clones were read by immunoSEQ multiplex PCR, and TCRdb kept only the in-frame ones, dropping some. The data contain about 180,000 clones, almost 90% of them singletons. The sequenced sample was blood. The receptors come from a woman between 45 and 65 years old in good health.

CDR3 DNA sequence: TGTGCCACCAGTGACCCTGGACAGGAAAGGGACTATGGCTACACCTTC. It is translated as CATSDPGQERDYGYTF. The genes are TRBV24-1 and TRBJ1-2; 7 positions agree with TRBD1. J was trimmed by 3 bases and V by 4 bases; bases with no gene match: 10. The CDR3 is 16 residues long. Looked up from germline, CDR1 is KGHDR and CDR2 is SFDVKD.

The gene calls are TRBV7-9 and TRBJ1-3, with D uncertain. This CDR3 has 15 amino acids. Germline loops: CDR1 SEHNR, CDR2 FQNEAQ (reference sequence). Trimming removed 1 base from V and 2 bases from J, with 9 bases in between. CDR3 residues: CASSLVSGTGNTIYF. CDR3 bases: TGTGCCAGCAGCTTAGTGTCGGGTACTGGAAACACCATATATTTT.

The CDR3 sequence is CASSFTSPRRDYEQYF. For the CDR3, the DNA is TGTGCCAGCAGCTTTACTTCCCCCCGACGGGACTACGAGCAGTACTTC. This rearrangement joins TRBV7-9 to TRBJ2-7; possible D gene TRBD2, 5 bases. The CDR3 covers 16 residues. Trimming shortened V by 3 bases and J by 3 bases, and 18 bases separated the two germline ends. Germline V CDR1 and CDR2: SEHNR, FQNEAQ (reference sequence).

This chain uses TRBV6-1 with TRBJ1-5, with 10 bases lining up with TRBD1. The V gene end was trimmed by 2 bases and the J gene end by 6 bases; junction bases not matched to a gene: 4. Germline V gene lookup returns CDR1 MNHNS and CDR2 SASEGT. The CDR3 has 15 amino acids. CDR3 sequence reads: CASSETGTGVQPQHF. The CDR3 DNA reads as TGTGCCAGCAGTGAAACCGGGACAGGGGTTCAGCCCCAGCATTTT.

The V and J genes are TRBV5-1 and TRBJ2-3, with TRBD2 matching 10 bases. The junction had 4 bases not matched to a gene; V was cut back by 0 bases and J by 0 bases. The CDR3 consists of 17 residues. The germline CDR1 and CDR2 sequences are SGHRS and YFSETQ. CDR3 bases: TGCGCCAGCAGCTTGGTCTCTAGCGGGAGAAGCACAGATACGCAGTATTTT. Translated, it gives CASSLVSSGRSTDTQYF.

The chain uses TRBV27 and TRBJ2-7; 8 bases agree with TRBD2. The CDR3 is 13 residues long. CDR1 and CDR2 (germline): MNHEY, SMNVEV (reference sequence). V was clipped by 6 bases and J by 3 bases; unmatched bases: 4. CDR3 sequence: CASRFAGGYEQYF. As DNA, the CDR3 is TGTGCCAGCAGGTTCGCGGGAGGCTACGAGCAGTACTTC.

This chain uses TRBV28 with TRBJ1-6; maybe TRBD1 (6 bases). Trimming pared 2 bases from V and 6 bases from J, leaving 11 bases between. In germline, CDR1 is MDHEN, CDR2 SYDVKM. This CDR3 region has 15 residues. As DNA, the CDR3 is TGTGCCAGCAGTTTAAGGGGGGACCTTAATTCACCCCTCCACTTT. Its translation is CASSLRGDLNSPLHF.

V gene TRBV6-5 combines with J gene TRBJ1-6; D unclear. Looked up from germline, CDR1 is MNHEY and CDR2 is SVGAGI. Trimming shortened V by 3 bases and J by 6 bases, and 9 bases separated the two germline ends. The CDR3 is 14 amino acids. The CDR3 DNA sequence: TGTGCCAGCAGTTATGCGCAGGTTAATTCACCCCTCCACTTT. This encodes CASSYAQVNSPLHF.

This clone was recorded a few times. The V and J genes are TRBV9 and TRBJ2-3; TRBD2 is a possible D gene (5 bases). Trimming pared 0 bases from V and 6 bases from J, leaving 14 bases between. Germline values: CDR1 SGDLS, CDR2 YYNGEE. This CDR3 comprises 15 residues. The CDR3 sequence: CASSVGSSPGDTQYF. The DNA of the CDR3 is TGTGCCAGCAGCGTAGGTTCTAGCCCTGGGGATACGCAGTATTTT.

The rearrangement uses TRBV7-3 and TRBJ2-2; no clear D. Germline CDR1 SGHTA, CDR2 FQGTGA. Trimming took off 2 bases at V and 5 bases at J, with 3 bases between the two ends. This CDR3 comprises 12 residues. Here the CDR3 DNA reads TGTGCCAGCAGCTTAGAAACCGGGGAGCTGTTTTTT. As protein: CASSLETGELFF.

V and J are TRBV7-9 and TRBJ1-2, with D unclear. V was clipped by 0 bases and J by 3 bases, with 2 bases between them. Germline values: CDR1 SEHNR, CDR2 FQNEAQ (reference sequence). The CDR3 length is 12 residues. The CDR3 is CASSLADYGYTF. In DNA, the CDR3 is TGTGCCAGCAGCTTAGCTGACTATGGCTACACCTTC.

The chain carries TRBV5-1 and TRBJ1-2; weak D call: TRBD1 (5 bases). The V gene lost 4 bases and the J gene lost 4 bases, with 17 bases spanning the gap. From germline, CDR1 is SGHRS and CDR2 YFSETQ. The CDR3 consists of 15 residues. This CDR3 reads CASSPDVGEVYGYTF. CDR3 sequence (DNA): TGCGCCAGCAGCCCAGATGTGGGGGAGGTCTATGGCTACACCTTC.

In regard to this clone: At one boundary the junction diverges from the germline segment, which might be a read error. The chain has TRBV7-7 and TRBJ2-5; 7 bases are a match to TRBD2. The CDR3 has 15 amino acids. Germline V lookup: CDR1 SSHAT, CDR2 FNYEAQ (reference sequence). CDR3 coding DNA: TGTGCTAGCAGCACCGAGGGGAGGGAAGCGGGGACCCAGTACTTC. This gives the protein CASSTEGREAGTQYF. The full variable domain, rest sourced from reference TRBV7-7 and TRBJ2-5, is GAGVSQSPRYKVTKRGQDVTLRCDPISSHATLYWYQQALGQGPEFLTYFNYEAQPDKSGLPSDRFSAERPEGSISTLTIQRTEQRDSAMYRCASSTEGREAGTQYFGPGTRLLVL.

The chain recombines TRBV13 with TRBJ2-7, with 8 nucleotides matching TRBD2. CDR1 is PRHDT and CDR2 is FYEKMQ in the germline V gene (reference sequence). After removal of 5 bases from V and 6 bases from J, the junction contained 6 bases not matched to a gene. The CDR3 length is 13 residues. CDR3 sequence: CASSRGSGAEQYF. The DNA for the CDR3 is TGTGCCAGCAGCCGGGGTAGCGGGGCCGAGCAGTACTTC.

On this clone: This CDR3 is also generated by other DNA sequences in the sample. The rearrangement links TRBV7-2 to TRBJ2-7; D unresolved. Looked up from germline, CDR1 is SGHTA and CDR2 is FQGNSA. Trimming shortened V by 8 bases and J by 0 bases, and 8 bases separated the two germline ends. The CDR3 sequence is 12 residues long. CDR3 residues: CASSPSSYEQYF. The DNA of the CDR3 is TGTGCCAGCTCCCCAAGCTCCTACGAGCAGTACTTC.

The chain couples TRBV5-1 to TRBJ2-7; 10 nucleotides match TRBD2. The CDR3 extends over 14 amino acids. V shed 4 bases, J shed 5 bases, and the junction held 6 bases outside the gene matches. Germline-derived CDR1 and CDR2 are SGHRS and YFSETQ. CDR3 nucleotide sequence: TGCGCCAGCAGCCACATGAGCGGGGGGGACGAGCAGTACTTC. This encodes CASSHMSGGDEQYF. The full variable domain, rest sourced from reference TRBV5-1 and TRBJ2-7, is KAGVTQTPRYLIKTRGQQVTLSCSPISGHRSVSWYQQTPGQGLQFLFEYFSETQRNKGNFPGRFSGRQFSNSRSEMNVSTLELGDSALYLCASSHMSGGDEQYFGPGTRLTVT.

This clone was counted between two and nine times. This chain joins TRBV30 and TRBJ2-3, with D perhaps TRBD1 or TRBD2 (6 bases each). V was cut by 5 bases and J by 2 bases, with 17 bases left in between. Germline lookup yields CDR1 GTSNPN and CDR2 SVGIG (reference sequence). The CDR3 has 15 amino acids. The CDR3 reads CAWGGEGGHTDTQYF. The CDR3 nucleotides read TGTGCCTGGGGAGGAGAGGGGGGACACACAGATACGCAGTATTTT.

This clone was seen just once. The chain couples TRBV4-3 to TRBJ2-1; D unresolved. The germline CDR1 and CDR2 sequences are LGHNA and YSLEER. The germline V and J ends were trimmed by 0 bases and 4 bases, with 10 bases remaining between them. The CDR3 length is 15 residues. The CDR3, as DNA: TGCGCCAGCAGCCAAGAAGCGTTCTCGTACAATGAGCAGTTCTTC. Encoded protein: CASSQEAFSYNEQFF.